This TCR beta chain was found in a study of blood T cell repertoires in COVID-19. Study-level information: Sources were T cells, B-cell-depleted T cells, or PBMCs; the material itself was cDNA or gDNA.

Clones were read by immunoSEQ multiplex PCR, and TCRdb kept only the in-frame ones, dropping some. The sample lists 70,000 to 95,000 clones, roughly 90% occurring once. Germline-derived CDR1 and CDR2 are LGHNT and FRNRAP. V lost 2 bases to trimming and J lost 13 bases; unmatched junction nucleotides: 12. The CDR3 is 15 residues long. The sample was peripheral blood. The sequence was collected from a human donor with active COVID-19. The donor label of this sample is uncertain. The rearrangement uses TRBV12-5 and TRBJ1-5; 9 nucleotides agree with TRBD1. CDR3 amino acids: CASGLPGQGVSNQHF. The CDR3 region has the DNA TGTGCTAGTGGTTTGCCGGGACAGGGTGTTTCAAATCAGCATTTT.